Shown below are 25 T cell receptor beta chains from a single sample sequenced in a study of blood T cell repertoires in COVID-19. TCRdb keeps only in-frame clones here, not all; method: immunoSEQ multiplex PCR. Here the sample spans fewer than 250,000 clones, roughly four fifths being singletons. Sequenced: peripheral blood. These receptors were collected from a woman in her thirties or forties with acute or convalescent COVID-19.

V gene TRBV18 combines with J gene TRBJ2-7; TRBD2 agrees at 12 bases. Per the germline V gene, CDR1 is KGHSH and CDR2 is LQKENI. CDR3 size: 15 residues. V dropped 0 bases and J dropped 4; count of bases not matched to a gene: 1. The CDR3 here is CASSPPGTSGYEQYF. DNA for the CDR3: TGTGCCAGCTCACCACCAGGGACTAGCGGGTACGAGCAGTACTTC.

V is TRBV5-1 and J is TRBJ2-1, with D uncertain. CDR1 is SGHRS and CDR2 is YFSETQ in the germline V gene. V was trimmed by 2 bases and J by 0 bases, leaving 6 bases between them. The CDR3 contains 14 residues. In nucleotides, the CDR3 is TGCGCCAGCAGCTTCTCTAGCTCCTACAATGAGCAGTTCTTC. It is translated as CASSFSSSYNEQFF.

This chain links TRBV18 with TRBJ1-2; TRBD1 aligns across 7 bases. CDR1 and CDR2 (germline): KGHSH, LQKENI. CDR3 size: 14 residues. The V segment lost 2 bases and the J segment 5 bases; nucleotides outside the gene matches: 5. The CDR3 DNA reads TGTGCCAGCTCACCAGGACAGGCGCTATATGGCTACACCTTC. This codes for CASSPGQALYGYTF.

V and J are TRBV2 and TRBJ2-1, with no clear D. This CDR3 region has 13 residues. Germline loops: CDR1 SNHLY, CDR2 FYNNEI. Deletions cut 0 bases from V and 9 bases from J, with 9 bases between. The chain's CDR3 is CASSEAFGSEQFF. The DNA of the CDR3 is TGTGCCAGCAGTGAAGCGTTCGGGTCTGAGCAGTTCTTC.

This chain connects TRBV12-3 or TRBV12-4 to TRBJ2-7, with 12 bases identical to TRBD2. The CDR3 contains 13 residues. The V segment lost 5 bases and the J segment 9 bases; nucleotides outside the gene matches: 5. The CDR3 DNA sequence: TGTGCCAGCAGTCCTGGGACTAGCGGGTGGCAGTACTTC. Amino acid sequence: CASSPGTSGWQYF.

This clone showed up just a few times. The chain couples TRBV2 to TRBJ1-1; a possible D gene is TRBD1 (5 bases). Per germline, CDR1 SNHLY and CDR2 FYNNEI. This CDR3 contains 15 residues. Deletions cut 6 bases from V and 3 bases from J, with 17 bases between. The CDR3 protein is CASREDGGSYTEAFF. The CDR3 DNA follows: TGTGCCAGCAGAGAGGACGGGGGGTCGTACACTGAAGCTTTCTTT.

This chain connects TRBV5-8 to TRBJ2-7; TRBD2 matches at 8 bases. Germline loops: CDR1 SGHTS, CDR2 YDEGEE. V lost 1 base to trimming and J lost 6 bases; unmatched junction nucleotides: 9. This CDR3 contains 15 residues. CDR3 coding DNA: TGTGCCAGCAGCTTGCTAACGGGAGGGCCCCCCGAGCAGTACTTC. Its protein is CASSLLTGGPPEQYF.

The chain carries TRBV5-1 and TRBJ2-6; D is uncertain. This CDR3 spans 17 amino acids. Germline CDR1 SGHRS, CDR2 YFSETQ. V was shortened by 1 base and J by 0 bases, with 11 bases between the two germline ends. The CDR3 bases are TGCGCCAGCAGCTTGCTGATACCCGGCTCTGGGGCCAACGTCCTGACTTTC. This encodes CASSLLIPGSGANVLTF.

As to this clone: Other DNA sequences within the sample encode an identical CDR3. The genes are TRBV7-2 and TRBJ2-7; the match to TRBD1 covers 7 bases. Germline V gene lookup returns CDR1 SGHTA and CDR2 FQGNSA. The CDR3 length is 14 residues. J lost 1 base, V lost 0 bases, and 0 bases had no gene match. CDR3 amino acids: CASSLAGQSYEQYF. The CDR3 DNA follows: TGTGCCAGCAGCTTAGCGGGACAGTCCTACGAGCAGTACTTC.

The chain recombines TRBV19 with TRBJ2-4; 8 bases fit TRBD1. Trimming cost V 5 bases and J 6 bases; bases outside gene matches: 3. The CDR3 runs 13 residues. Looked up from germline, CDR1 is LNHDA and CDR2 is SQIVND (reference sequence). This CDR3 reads CASSGQGRNIQYF. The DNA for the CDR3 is TGTGCCAGTAGTGGACAGGGTCGAAACATTCAGTACTTC.

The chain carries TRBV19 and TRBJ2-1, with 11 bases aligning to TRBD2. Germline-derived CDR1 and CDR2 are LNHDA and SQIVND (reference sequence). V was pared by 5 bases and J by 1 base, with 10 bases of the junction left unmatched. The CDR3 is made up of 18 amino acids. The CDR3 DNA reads TGTGCCAGTAGTCTCGCTAGCGGGAGGCCTCGGTCCTACAATGAGCAGTTCTTC. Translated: CASSLASGRPRSYNEQFF.

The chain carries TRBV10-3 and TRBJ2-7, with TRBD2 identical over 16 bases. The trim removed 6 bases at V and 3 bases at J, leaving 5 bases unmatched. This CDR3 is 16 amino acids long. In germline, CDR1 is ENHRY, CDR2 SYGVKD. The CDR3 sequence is CAIRMGTSGGDYEQYF. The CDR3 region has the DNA TGTGCCATCAGGATGGGGACTAGCGGGGGGGACTACGAGCAGTACTTC.

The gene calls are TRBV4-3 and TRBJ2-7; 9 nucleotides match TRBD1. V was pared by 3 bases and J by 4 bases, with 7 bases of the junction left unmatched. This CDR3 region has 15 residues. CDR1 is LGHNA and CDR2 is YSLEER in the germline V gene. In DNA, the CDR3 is TGCGCCAGCAGCCAGACGGGACAGGGTTTGTACGAGCAGTACTTC. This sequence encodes CASSQTGQGLYEQYF.

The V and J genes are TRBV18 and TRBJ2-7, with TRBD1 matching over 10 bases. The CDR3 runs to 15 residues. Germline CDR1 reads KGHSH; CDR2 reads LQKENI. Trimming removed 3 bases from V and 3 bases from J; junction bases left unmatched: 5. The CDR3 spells CASSPVDRGFYEQYF. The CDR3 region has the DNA TGTGCCAGCTCACCGGTGGACAGGGGGTTCTACGAGCAGTACTTC.

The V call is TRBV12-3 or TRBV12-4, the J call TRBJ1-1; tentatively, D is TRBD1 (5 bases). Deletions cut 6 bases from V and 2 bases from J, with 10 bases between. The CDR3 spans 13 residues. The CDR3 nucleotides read TGTGCCAGCAGCGACAGAACTAACACTGAAGCTTTCTTT. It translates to CASSDRTNTEAFF.

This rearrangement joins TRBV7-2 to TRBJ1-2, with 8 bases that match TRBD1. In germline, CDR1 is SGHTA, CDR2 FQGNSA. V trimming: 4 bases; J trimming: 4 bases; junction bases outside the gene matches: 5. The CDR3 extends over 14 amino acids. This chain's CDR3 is CASSSGQGSYGYTF. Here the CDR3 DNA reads TGTGCCAGCAGCTCCGGACAGGGCTCCTATGGCTACACCTTC.

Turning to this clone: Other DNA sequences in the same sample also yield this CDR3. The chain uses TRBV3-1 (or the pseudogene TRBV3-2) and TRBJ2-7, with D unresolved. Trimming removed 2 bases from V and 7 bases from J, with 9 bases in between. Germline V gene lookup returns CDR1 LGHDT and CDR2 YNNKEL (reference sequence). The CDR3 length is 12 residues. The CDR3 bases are TGTGCCAGCAGCCAAACAACGCGGGAGCAGTACTTC. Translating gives CASSQTTREQYF.

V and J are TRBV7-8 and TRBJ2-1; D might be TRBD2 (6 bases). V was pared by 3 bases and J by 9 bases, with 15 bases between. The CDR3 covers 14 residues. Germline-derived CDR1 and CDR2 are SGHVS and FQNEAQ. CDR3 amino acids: CASSLALREVEQFF. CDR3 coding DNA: TGTGCCAGCAGCTTGGCCCTCAGGGAGGTTGAGCAGTTCTTC. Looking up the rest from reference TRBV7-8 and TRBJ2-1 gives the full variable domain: GAGVSQSPRYKVAKRGQDVALRCDPISGHVSLFWYQQALGQGPEFLTYFQNEAQLDKSGLPSDRFFAERPEGSVSTLKIQRTQQEDSAVYLCASSLALREVEQFFGPGTRLTVL.

As DNA, the CDR3 is TGTGCCAGCAGCGCGGACCCGGGACATGCGAACACCGGGGAGCTGTTTTTT. This gives the protein CASSADPGHANTGELFF. The chain has TRBV5-6 and TRBJ2-2, with D possibly matching TRBD1 (6 bases). The germline V gene encodes CDR1 SGHDT and CDR2 YYEEEE. CDR3 length: 17 residues. V gave up 4 bases and J gave up 0 bases, with 16 bases separating them.

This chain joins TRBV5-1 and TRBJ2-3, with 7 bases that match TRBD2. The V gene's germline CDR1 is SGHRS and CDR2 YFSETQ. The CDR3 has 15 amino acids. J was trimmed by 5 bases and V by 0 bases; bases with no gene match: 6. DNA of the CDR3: TGCGCCAGCAGCTTGGGGGCGGGGGTCGGAGATACGCAGTATTTT. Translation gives CASSLGAGVGDTQYF.

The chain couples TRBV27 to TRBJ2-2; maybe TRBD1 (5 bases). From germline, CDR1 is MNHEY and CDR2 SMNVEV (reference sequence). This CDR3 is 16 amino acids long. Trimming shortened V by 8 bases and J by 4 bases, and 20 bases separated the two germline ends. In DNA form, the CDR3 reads TGTGCCAGCGGAGCCCGGCAGGGTGTGAGCACCGGGGAGCTGTTTTTT. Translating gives CASGARQGVSTGELFF.

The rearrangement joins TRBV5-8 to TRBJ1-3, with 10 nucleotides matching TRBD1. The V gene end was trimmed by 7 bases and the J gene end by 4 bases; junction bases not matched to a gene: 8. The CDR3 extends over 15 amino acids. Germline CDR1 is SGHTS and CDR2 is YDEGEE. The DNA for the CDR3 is TGTGCCAGCGGGGGCGACAGGGGGCAAGGAAACACCATATATTTT. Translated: CASGGDRGQGNTIYF. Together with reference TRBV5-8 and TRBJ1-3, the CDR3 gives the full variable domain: EAGVTQSPTHLIKTRGQQATLRCSPISGHTSVYWYQQALGLGLQFLLWYDEGEERNRGNFPPRFSGRQFPNYSSELNVNALELEDSALYLCASGGDRGQGNTIYFGEGSWLTVV.

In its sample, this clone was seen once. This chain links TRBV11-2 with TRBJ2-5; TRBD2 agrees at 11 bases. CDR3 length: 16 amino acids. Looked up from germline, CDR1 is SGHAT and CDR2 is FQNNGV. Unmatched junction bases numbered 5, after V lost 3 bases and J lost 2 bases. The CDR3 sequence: CASSFTSGSGQETQYF. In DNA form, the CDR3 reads TGTGCCAGCAGCTTTACTAGCGGGAGTGGTCAAGAGACCCAGTACTTC. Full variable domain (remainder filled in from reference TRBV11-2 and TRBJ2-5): EAGVAQSPRYKIIEKRQSVAFWCNPISGHATLYWYQQILGQGPKLLIQFQNNGVVDDSQLPKDRFSAERLKGVDSTLKIQPAKLEDSAVYLCASSFTSGSGQETQYFGPGTRLLVL.

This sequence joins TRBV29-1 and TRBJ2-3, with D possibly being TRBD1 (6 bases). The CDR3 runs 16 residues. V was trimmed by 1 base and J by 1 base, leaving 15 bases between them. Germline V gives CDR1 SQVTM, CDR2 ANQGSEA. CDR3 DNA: TGCAGCGTTGAAGGGACAGCAAGGACCCGCACAGATACGCAGTATTTT. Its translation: CSVEGTARTRTDTQYF.

The DNA for the CDR3 is TGTGCCAGCAGTAGGGAGGGACAGGACCCTAACACAGATACGCAGTATTTT. It specifies CASSREGQDPNTDTQYF. The V and J genes are TRBV2 and TRBJ2-3; possibly TRBD1 for D (8 bases). Trimming cost V 5 bases and J 2 bases, with 20 bases left between them. Germline-derived CDR1 and CDR2 are SNHLY and FYNNEI. The CDR3 consists of 17 residues.